Only one count was recorded for the clone carrying this T cell receptor (beta chain). Its matching antigen is unknown. Sequenced by immunoSEQ multiplex PCR; TCRdb stores in-frame clones only, minus some. The table has 60,000 to 65,000 clones, about 90% seen once. Germline CDR1 MNHNY, CDR2 SVGAGI (reference sequence). CDR3 size: 13 residues. With 7 bases removed from V and 0 bases from J, the gap between germline ends came to 7 bases. This sample was taken from a study of T cells in localized non-small cell lung cancer. Whole-study findings and limits: Increased T cell density in blood showed an association with longer overall survival. The appearance of a median approximately 60 of the top 100 tumor clones was seen in adjacent lung. The tumor had only one region sequenced, so heterogeneity remains possible. There was higher T cell clonality in uninvolved adjacent lung than in tumor, and it was highest there.

The origin of this receptor is a woman aged 35 to 70 with stage I lung adenocarcinoma. The material was peripheral blood, obtained before any cancer treatment. The chain has TRBV6-6 and TRBJ1-5; no reliable D call. CDR3 sequence: CASTGYSNQPQHF. The CDR3 region has the DNA TGTGCCAGCACCGGTTATAGCAATCAGCCCCAGCATTTT.